This T cell receptor (beta chain) was recorded in a study of shared clonotypes between healthy human individuals. Positively selected for CCR7, the CD45RO-negative cells used as naive CD8 cells excluded terminally differentiated effector memory CD45RA+ cells. Measured with immunoSEQ multiplex PCR; TCRdb has only the in-frame clones, and not every one. The data show approximately 600,000 clones, 90% to 95% seen once. Source material: naive CD8+ T cells sorted from blood. The sequence came from a young woman in good health.

The CDR3 nucleotides read TGTGCCAGCAGCCCAAAACCCGAGACGATCGAGCAGTACTTC. It codes for CASSPKPETIEQYF. The rearrangement joins TRBV7-9 to TRBJ2-7; D gene uncertain. Germline values: CDR1 SEHNR, CDR2 FQNEAQ (reference sequence). Trimming removed 5 bases at V and 6 bases at J, with 17 bases between. The CDR3 length is 14 residues. Full variable domain (rest looked up from reference TRBV7-9 and TRBJ2-7): DTGVSQNPRHKITKRGQNVTFRCDPISEHNRLYWYRQTLGQGPEFLTYFQNEAQLEKSRLLSDRFSAERPKGSFSTLEIQRTEQGDSAMYLCASSPKPETIEQYFGPGTRLTVT.